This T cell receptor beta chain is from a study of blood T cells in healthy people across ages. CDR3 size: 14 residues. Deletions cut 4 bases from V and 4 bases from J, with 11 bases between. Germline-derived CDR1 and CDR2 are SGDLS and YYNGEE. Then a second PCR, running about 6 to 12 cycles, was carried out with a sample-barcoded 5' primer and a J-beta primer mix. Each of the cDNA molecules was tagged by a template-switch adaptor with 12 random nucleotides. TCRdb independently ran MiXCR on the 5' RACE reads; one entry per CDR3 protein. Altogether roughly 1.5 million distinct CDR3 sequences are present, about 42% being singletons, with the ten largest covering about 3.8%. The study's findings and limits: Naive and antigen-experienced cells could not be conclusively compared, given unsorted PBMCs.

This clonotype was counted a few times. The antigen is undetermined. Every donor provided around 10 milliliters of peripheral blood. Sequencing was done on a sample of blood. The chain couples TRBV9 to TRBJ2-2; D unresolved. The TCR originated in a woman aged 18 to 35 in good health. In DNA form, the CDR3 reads TGTGCCAGCAGCCCGAGGCTCGGCACCGGGGAGCTGTTTTTT. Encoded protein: CASSPRLGTGELFF.